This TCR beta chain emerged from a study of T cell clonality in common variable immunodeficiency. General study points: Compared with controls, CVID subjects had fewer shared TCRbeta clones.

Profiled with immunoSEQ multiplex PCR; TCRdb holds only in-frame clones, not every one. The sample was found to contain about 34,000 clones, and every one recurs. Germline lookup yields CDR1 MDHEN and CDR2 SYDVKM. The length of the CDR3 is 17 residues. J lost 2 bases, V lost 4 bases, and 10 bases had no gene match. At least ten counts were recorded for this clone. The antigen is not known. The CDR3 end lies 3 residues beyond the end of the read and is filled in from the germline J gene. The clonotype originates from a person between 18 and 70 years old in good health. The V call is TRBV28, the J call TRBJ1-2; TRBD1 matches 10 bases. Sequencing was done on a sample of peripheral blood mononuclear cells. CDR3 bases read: TGTGCCAGCAGTTCGGGACAGGGGATCTCGGGAAACTATGGC. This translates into CASSSGQGISGNYG. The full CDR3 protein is CASSSGQGISGNYGYTF.